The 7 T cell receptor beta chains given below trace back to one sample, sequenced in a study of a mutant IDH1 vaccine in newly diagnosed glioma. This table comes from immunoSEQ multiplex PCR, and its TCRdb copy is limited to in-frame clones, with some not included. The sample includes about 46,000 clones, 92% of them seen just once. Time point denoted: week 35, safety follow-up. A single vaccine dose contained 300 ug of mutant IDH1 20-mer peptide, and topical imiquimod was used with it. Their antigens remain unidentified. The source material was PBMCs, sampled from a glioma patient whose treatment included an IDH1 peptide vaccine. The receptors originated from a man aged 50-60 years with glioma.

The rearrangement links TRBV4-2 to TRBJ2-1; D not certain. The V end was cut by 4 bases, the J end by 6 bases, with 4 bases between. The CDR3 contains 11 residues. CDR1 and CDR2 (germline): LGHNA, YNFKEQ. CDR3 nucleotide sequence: TGTGCCAGCAGCCTCTCCAATGAGCAGTTCTTC. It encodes CASSLSNEQFF.

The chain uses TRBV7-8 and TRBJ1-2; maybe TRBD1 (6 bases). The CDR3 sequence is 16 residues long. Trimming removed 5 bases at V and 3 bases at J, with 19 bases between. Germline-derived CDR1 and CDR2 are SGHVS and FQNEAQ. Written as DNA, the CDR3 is TGTGCCAGCAGCCCTACAACAGGGAGTTCCTACTATGGCTACACCTTC. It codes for CASSPTTGSSYYGYTF. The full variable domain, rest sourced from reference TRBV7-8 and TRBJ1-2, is GAGVSQSPRYKVAKRGQDVALRCDPISGHVSLFWYQQALGQGPEFLTYFQNEAQLDKSGLPSDRFFAERPEGSVSTLKIQRTQQEDSAVYLCASSPTTGSSYYGYTFGSGTRLTVV.

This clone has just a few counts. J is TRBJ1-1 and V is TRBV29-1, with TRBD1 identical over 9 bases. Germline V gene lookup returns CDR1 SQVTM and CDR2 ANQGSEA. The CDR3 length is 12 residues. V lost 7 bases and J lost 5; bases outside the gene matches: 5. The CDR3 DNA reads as TGCAGCGAGACAGGGGGAAGGACTGAAGCTTTCTTT. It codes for CSETGGRTEAFF.

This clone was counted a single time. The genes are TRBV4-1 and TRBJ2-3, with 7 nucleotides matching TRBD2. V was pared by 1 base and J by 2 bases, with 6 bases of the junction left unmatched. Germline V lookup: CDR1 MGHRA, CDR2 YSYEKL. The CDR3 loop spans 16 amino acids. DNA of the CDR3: TGCGCCAGCAGCCAAGGGGCGGGAGCCAACACAGATACGCAGTATTTT. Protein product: CASSQGAGANTDTQYF.

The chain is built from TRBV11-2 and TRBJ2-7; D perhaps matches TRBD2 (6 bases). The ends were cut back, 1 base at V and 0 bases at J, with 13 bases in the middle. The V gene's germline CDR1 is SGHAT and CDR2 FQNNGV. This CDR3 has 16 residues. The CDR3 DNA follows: TGTGCCAGCAGCTTAGTCGAGGTCGGGGGCTCCTACGAGCAGTACTTC. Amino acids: CASSLVEVGGSYEQYF.

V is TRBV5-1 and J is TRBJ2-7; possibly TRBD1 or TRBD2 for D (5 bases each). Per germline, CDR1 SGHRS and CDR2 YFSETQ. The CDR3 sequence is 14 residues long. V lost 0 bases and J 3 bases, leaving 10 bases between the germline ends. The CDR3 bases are TGCGCCAGCAGCTTGGGAGGGGAAGGCTACGAGCAGTACTTC. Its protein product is CASSLGGEGYEQYF.

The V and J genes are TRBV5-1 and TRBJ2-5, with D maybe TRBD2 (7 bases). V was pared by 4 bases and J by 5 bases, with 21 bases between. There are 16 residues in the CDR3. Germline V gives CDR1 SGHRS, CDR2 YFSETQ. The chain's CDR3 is CASSLPAVGRGETQYF. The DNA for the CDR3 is TGCGCCAGCAGCCTCCCGGCGGTGGGGAGGGGGGAGACCCAGTACTTC.